This T cell receptor beta chain was recorded in a study of blood T cell repertoires in COVID-19 (dated by TCRdb to 2018 to 2021). For the study in its entirety: Samples covering the acute and convalescent phases of COVID-19 were provided by collaborators in the United States, Italy and Spain. The sample metadata nearly always contained a de-identified subject ID, COVID-19 status, age in years and sex. The repertoires were made available in a free public database intended to serve as a resource for research on the immune response to SARS-CoV-2. The prospective study material was composed of cDNA or gDNA derived from T cells, B-cell-depleted T cells, or PBMCs. Where HLA class I and class II types were available, the types were taken from metadata supplied by the sample provider, not from assay-based typing. Subjects who had been exposed to COVID-19, were actively infected with it, or had recovered from it provided the deeply sampled blood TCRbeta repertoires that made up the dataset. Samples came from the ongoing ImmuneRACE study (first 160 participants) plus 1,254 subjects from 6 global collaborators. Broad study findings and their caveats: The amount of clinical and demographic metadata varied by source and participant and was provided uncurated.

On this clone itself: It lacks a known antigen. Per-base qualities were not stored, and no clone one base away is much larger.

Participants in the prospective study were aged roughly 18 to 89 years, lived in some 24 United States geographic areas, and enrolled through a virtual design. To assign participants to cohorts, the prospective study relied on clinical history that participants themselves reported in a screening survey and a study questionnaire. Recovered participants in ImmuneRACE Cohort 3 were defined as having two consecutive negative NP/OP PCR tests, clearance from a healthcare professional, or resolution of symptoms. Mobile phlebotomists in the prospective study collected whole blood, serum and a nasopharyngeal or oropharyngeal swab from every participant. Additional blood draws and questionnaires over an approximately 2-month period could optionally be provided by prospective study participants. Before DNA extraction, blood samples from the prospective study were shipped at room temperature or frozen. Unmatched junction bases come to 15, with V trimmed by 5 bases and J by 5 bases. Per the germline V gene (reference sequence), LNHDA is the CDR1 and SQIVND is the CDR2. The CDR3 measures 17 amino acids from cysteine to phenylalanine. Kept here is only the CDR3 DNA, which spans 51 bases and is read in frame from base 1.

TCRbeta CDR3 regions were amplified from genomic DNA by means of the immunoSEQ Assay, a bias-controlled multiplex PCR. The original pipeline was this. The number of nucleated cells in each sample was estimated from the amplification of reference gene primers within the assay. To quantify the absolute abundance of each unique TCRbeta CDR3 rearrangement, sequence reads were collapsed and filtered. For each sample, productive Simpson clonality was calculated as the square root of Simpson's diversity index over productive rearrangements. This is the immuneACCESS table as TCRdb keeps it, with only in-frame sequences that have V and J called. A part of the clones is gone; compared with another copy, unresolved V genes explain less than half, and the rest is unexplained. The V and J calls and the clone size are those of that table, but D and trimming were determined from the DNA. The sample data list approximately 210,000 clones, and approximately 90% of these were observed just once. The ten largest clonotypes hold around 2.4% of the sample.

The specimen sequenced was PBMCs or T cells enriched from blood (not recorded which). The chain is assembled from TRBV19 and TRBJ1-5, and 7 junction bases match TRBD1. The TCR comes from a woman aged 30 to 39 who had recovered from COVID-19. The CDR3 protein is CASSPQTGTEFYQPQHF. The sequenced DNA: TGTGCCAGTAGTCCCCAGACCGGGACAGAGTTTTATCAGCCCCAGCATTTT. The reference TRBV19 and TRBJ1-5 proteins fill in what lies around the CDR3, so the full variable domain reads DGGITQSPKYLFRKEGQNVTLSCEQNLNHDAMYWYRQDPGQGLRLIYYSQIVNDFQKGDIAEGYSVSREKKESFPLTVTSAQKNPTAFYLCASSPQTGTEFYQPQHFGDGTRLSIL.